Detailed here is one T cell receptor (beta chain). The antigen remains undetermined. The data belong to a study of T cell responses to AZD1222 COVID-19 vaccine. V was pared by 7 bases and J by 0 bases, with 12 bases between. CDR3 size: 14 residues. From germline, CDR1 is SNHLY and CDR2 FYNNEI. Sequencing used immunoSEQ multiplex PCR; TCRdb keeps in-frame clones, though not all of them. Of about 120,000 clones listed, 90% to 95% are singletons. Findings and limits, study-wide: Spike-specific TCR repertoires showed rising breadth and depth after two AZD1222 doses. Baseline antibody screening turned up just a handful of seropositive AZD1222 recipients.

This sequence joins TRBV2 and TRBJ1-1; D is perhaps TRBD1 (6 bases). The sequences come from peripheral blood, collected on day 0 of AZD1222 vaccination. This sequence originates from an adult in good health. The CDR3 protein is CASIADRLNTEAFF. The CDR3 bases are TGTGCCAGCATAGCCGACAGGCTGAACACTGAAGCTTTCTTT. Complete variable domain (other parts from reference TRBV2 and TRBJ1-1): EPEVTQTPSHQVTQMGQEVILRCVPISNHLYFYWYRQILGQKVEFLVSFYNNEISEKSEIFDDQFSVERPDGSNFTLKIRSTKLEDSAMYFCASIADRLNTEAFFGQGTRLTVV.